The entry that follows covers one T cell receptor (beta chain) sequence. The data originate from a study of cytotoxic CD8 clonotypes in ibrutinib-treated CLL. This CDR3 region has 15 residues. From germline, CDR1 is GTSNPN and CDR2 SVGIG (reference sequence). The V and J ends lost 0 bases and 3 bases respectively, with 11 bases between them. Clones were sequenced by immunoSEQ multiplex PCR, and TCRdb holds only the in-frame ones, with some missing. The table lists tens of thousands of clones, roughly 70% of them singletons, with about two fifths in the top ten. This sequence was found in a human donor with chronic lymphocytic leukemia. The sequencing here drew on PBMCs, taken after 12 months of ibrutinib treatment. This chain uses TRBV30 with TRBJ2-2; D remains ambiguous. The CDR3 reads CAWSVRDRDTGELFF. The CDR3 DNA is TGTGCCTGGAGTGTACGAGACCGAGACACCGGGGAGCTGTTTTTT.